The subject of this entry is one T cell receptor beta chain. These data originate in a study of blood T cell repertoires in COVID-19. Overall study: Acute-phase and convalescent COVID-19 samples originated in the United States, Italy and Spain. In each case, the material was cDNA or gDNA derived from T cells, B-cell-depleted T cells, or PBMCs.

CDR3 size: 11 residues. The germline V gene encodes CDR1 DFQATT and CDR2 SNEGSKA (reference sequence). V lost 6 bases, J lost 0 bases, and 6 bases lay in between. As originally analysed: Estimation of nucleated cell counts relied on the amplification of reference gene primers. Only in-frame clones appear in the TCRdb table, and some are missing; sequencing was by immunoSEQ multiplex PCR. That table supplies the V and J calls and clone size; D and trimming were determined from the DNA. The profile shows nearly 350,000 clones, around 86% of them singletons. This clonotype was sampled from a woman in her fifties or sixties with COVID-19, enrolled during active disease. The chain recombines TRBV20-1 with TRBJ2-7; D gene uncertain. The sample taken for sequencing was peripheral blood. The CDR3 protein is CSAKSSYEQYF. CDR3 in DNA: TGCAGTGCAAAGAGCTCCTACGAGCAGTACTTC.